This TCR beta chain stems from a study of blood T cell repertoires in COVID-19. At the level of the study: Italy, Spain and the United States were the sources of the convalescent and acute COVID-19 samples. T cells, B-cell-depleted T cells, or PBMCs provided the cDNA or gDNA that served as material.

Original data processing: From reference gene primer amplification, estimates of nucleated cell counts were derived. TCRdb's copy holds only in-frame clones and misses some; the assay was immunoSEQ multiplex PCR. The DNA was the basis for D and trimming; V, J and clone size are from that table. The table lists about 180,000 clones, 86% of them singletons, with 8% to 10% in the top ten. This CDR3 is built from 12 residues. V was pared by 5 bases and J by 3 bases, with 5 bases between. This TCR came from a man in his fifties with active or convalescent COVID-19. The sequenced sample was peripheral blood. This chain links TRBV12-3 or TRBV12-4 with TRBJ1-3; no firm D call. Here the CDR3 DNA reads TGTGCCAGCAGTCGGAGTGGAAACACCATATATTTT. As protein: CASSRSGNTIYF.